This record concerns one T cell receptor (beta chain) sequence. The data were obtained in a study of blood T cell repertoires in COVID-19. Those enrolled in Seattle joined during active infection and were followed longitudinally afterward. In the original analysis: Scientists estimated how many nucleated cells there were by amplifying reference gene primers. Profiled with immunoSEQ multiplex PCR; TCRdb holds only in-frame clones, not every one. Clone size and the V and J calls come from that table; the DNA yielded D and trimming. Among 290,000 or so clones, roughly nine tenths were seen once, and the ten largest hold 2% to 2.5%. Trimming pared 4 bases from V and 0 bases from J, leaving 15 bases between. Germline loops: CDR1 SGDLS, CDR2 YYNGEE. This CDR3 comprises 16 residues.

This chain links TRBV9 with TRBJ2-3, with a weak D call TRBD2 (5 bases). Material for sequencing was peripheral blood. The clonotype comes from a woman in her thirties with COVID-19, enrolled during active disease. CDR3 loop: CASSPRERGSTDTQYF. In DNA, the CDR3 is TGTGCCAGCAGCCCCCGGGAAAGAGGGAGCACAGATACGCAGTATTTT.